The 27 T cell receptor beta chains presented below share a single source sample, sequenced in a study of OX40 agonist ivuxolimab in advanced cancers. The method was immunoSEQ multiplex PCR; TCRdb's version includes in-frame clones alone and lacks a portion of them. The data contain approximately 63,000 clones, 80% to 90% of them singletons. The input for sequencing was CD4+ or CD8+ T cells sorted from blood, taken in a trial of the OX40 agonist ivuxolimab. The receptor source for this set is an adult with an advanced solid tumor such as melanoma, head and neck, liver or kidney cancer.

V gene TRBV2 combines with J gene TRBJ2-6; 7 positions agree with TRBD1. With 6 bases clipped from V and 2 bases from J, the junction kept 1 base outside the gene matches. Germline values: CDR1 SNHLY, CDR2 FYNNEI. This CDR3 is built from 14 residues. CDR3: CASRTGAGANVLTF. In DNA, the CDR3 is TGTGCCAGCAGAACAGGGGCTGGGGCCAACGTCCTGACTTTC. Full variable domain (missing parts from reference TRBV2 and TRBJ2-6): EPEVTQTPSHQVTQMGQEVILRCVPISNHLYFYWYRQILGQKVEFLVSFYNNEISEKSEIFDDQFSVERPDGSNFTLKIRSTKLEDSAMYFCASRTGAGANVLTFGAGSRLTVL.

V gene TRBV28 combines with J gene TRBJ2-7, with D possibly TRBD2 on 5 matching bases. Germline V gene lookup returns CDR1 MDHEN and CDR2 SYDVKM. The CDR3 runs to 14 residues. V shed 5 bases and J shed 5 bases, with 16 bases lying between them. DNA for the CDR3: TGTGCCAGCAGTCCCTCTTTAGCGAATGACGAGCAGTACTTC. This gives the protein CASSPSLANDEQYF.

The chain is built from TRBV2 and TRBJ1-1, with TRBD1 identical over 7 bases. CDR1 SNHLY and CDR2 FYNNEI come from the germline V gene. Germline trimming cut 5 bases from V and 7 bases from J; bases unmatched to any gene: 7. This CDR3 spans 13 amino acids. The CDR3 region is CASSWDRILEAFF. As DNA, the CDR3 is TGTGCCAGCAGTTGGGACAGAATACTTGAAGCTTTCTTT.

The chain uses TRBV7-9 and TRBJ2-3; tentatively, D is TRBD2 (6 bases). Trimming removed 5 bases at V and 4 bases at J, with 13 bases between. Germline CDR1 and CDR2: SEHNR and FQNEAQ (reference sequence). This CDR3 spans 14 amino acids. CDR3 sequence reads: CASSPGGSSDTQYF. The DNA of the CDR3 is TGTGCCAGCAGCCCTGGGGGGTCGTCAGATACGCAGTATTTT.

V is TRBV14 and J is TRBJ2-1, with D tentatively TRBD1 (5 bases). The CDR3 loop spans 14 amino acids. The V and J ends lost 2 bases and 6 bases respectively, with 11 bases between them. In germline, CDR1 is SGHDN, CDR2 FVKESK. CDR3: CASSQRGSLNEQFF. CDR3 nucleotide sequence: TGTGCCAGCAGCCAAAGGGGCAGCCTCAATGAGCAGTTCTTC. Filled out from reference TRBV14 and TRBJ2-1, the complete variable domain reads EAGVTQFPSHSVIEKGQTVTLRCDPISGHDNLYWYRRVMGKEIKFLLHFVKESKQDESGMPNNRFLAERTGGTYSTLKVQPAELEDSGVYFCASSQRGSLNEQFFGPGTRLTVL.

The chain couples TRBV6-1 to TRBJ2-7, with D unresolved. Germline-derived CDR1 and CDR2 are MNHNS and SASEGT. Deletions cut 1 base from V and 3 bases from J, with 16 bases between. CDR3 length: 16 residues. This CDR3 reads CASSEVVTEWGYEQYF. The CDR3 DNA reads as TGTGCCAGCAGTGAAGTTGTCACCGAATGGGGCTACGAGCAGTACTTC.

The J gene is TRBJ1-1, the V gene TRBV5-6; D is undetermined. The CDR3 totals 11 residues. V lost 4 bases and J lost 6, with 7 bases in between. The germline V gene encodes CDR1 SGHDT and CDR2 YYEEEE. This CDR3 reads CASSREAEAFF. CDR3 nucleotides: TGTGCCAGCAGCCGGGAGGCTGAAGCTTTCTTT.

The V and J genes are TRBV25-1 and TRBJ1-1; no reliable D call. V shed 6 bases and J shed 6 bases, with 11 bases lying between them. The V gene's germline CDR1 is MGHDK and CDR2 SYGVNS. The CDR3 extends over 12 amino acids. The CDR3 loop is CASRSGGPEAFF. CDR3 sequence (DNA): TGTGCCAGCAGGTCCGGCGGGCCTGAAGCTTTCTTT.

This clone has just one count. Here the CDR3 DNA reads TGTGCCAGCTCACTTCAGTCAAACACCGGGGAGCTGTTTTTT. Residues: CASSLQSNTGELFF. The J gene is TRBJ2-2, the V gene TRBV18; D gene unclear. In germline, CDR1 is KGHSH, CDR2 LQKENI. Trimming pared 4 bases from V and 2 bases from J, leaving 8 bases between. The CDR3 has 14 residues.

The chain employs TRBV5-1 and TRBJ2-3, with no clear D. The V end was cut by 4 bases, the J end by 0 bases, with 6 bases between. The CDR3 covers 13 residues. CDR1 is SGHRS, CDR2 YFSETQ, per germline. The CDR3 protein is CASSVDSTDTQYF. As DNA, the CDR3 is TGCGCCAGCAGCGTCGATAGCACAGATACGCAGTATTTT.

The gene calls are TRBV6-5 and TRBJ2-7; the match to TRBD2 covers 14 bases. V lost 5 bases, J lost 2 bases, and 2 bases stayed unmatched. The germline gives CDR1 MNHEY, CDR2 SVGAGI. The CDR3 has 15 amino acids. The CDR3, as DNA: TGTGCCAGCAGTACGACTAGCGGGAGGGCCTACGAGCAGTACTTC. Protein sequence: CASSTTSGRAYEQYF.

The chain recombines TRBV9 with TRBJ2-7; 9 bases agree with TRBD2. There are 15 residues in the CDR3. Germline V gives CDR1 SGDLS, CDR2 YYNGEE. With V trimmed by 4 bases and J by 2 bases, 7 bases remained unmatched. The CDR3 spells CASSPREGQAYEQYF. The CDR3 coding sequence is TGTGCCAGCAGCCCGCGGGAGGGGCAAGCCTACGAGCAGTACTTC.

This rearrangement joins TRBV11-1 to TRBJ2-1; 13 bases fit TRBD2. The trim removed 4 bases at V and 4 bases at J, leaving 4 bases unmatched. Germline lookup yields CDR1 SGHAT and CDR2 FQDESV (reference sequence). The CDR3 extends over 16 amino acids. CDR3 residues: CASSSGLAGLYNEQFF. For the CDR3, the DNA is TGTGCCAGCAGCTCGGGACTAGCGGGACTATACAATGAGCAGTTCTTC.

The V gene is TRBV10-1, the J gene TRBJ2-1; D is possibly TRBD2 (6 bases). The CDR3 is 15 residues long. The V gene lost 0 bases and the J gene lost 9 bases, with 15 bases spanning the gap. The germline V gene has CDR1 WNHNN and CDR2 SYGVQD (reference sequence). The CDR3 here is CASSESSLPSAEQFF. The CDR3 DNA follows: TGCGCCAGCAGTGAGTCATCCCTCCCTAGCGCTGAGCAGTTCTTC.

The V call is TRBV9, the J call TRBJ2-2; perhaps TRBD1 as D (5 bases). V lost 0 bases to trimming and J lost 4 bases, with 7 bases between them. The CDR3 has 14 amino acids. CDR1 SGDLS and CDR2 YYNGEE come from the germline V gene. The chain's CDR3 is CASSVGQGTGELFF. The CDR3 DNA follows: TGTGCCAGCAGCGTAGGGCAGGGCACCGGGGAGCTGTTTTTT.

The V and J genes are TRBV2 and TRBJ2-2; D unclear. This CDR3 comprises 12 residues. V shed 4 bases and J shed 7 bases, with 7 bases lying between them. Germline-derived CDR1 and CDR2 are SNHLY and FYNNEI. For the CDR3, the DNA is TGTGCCAGCAGTGGATCCGGCGGGGAGCTGTTTTTT. It translates to CASSGSGGELFF.

This chain links TRBV27 with TRBJ2-7, with 7 nucleotides matching TRBD1. Germline V gives CDR1 MNHEY, CDR2 SMNVEV (reference sequence). This CDR3 region has 16 residues. Trimming cost V 5 bases and J 0 bases; bases outside gene matches: 10. CDR3 protein: CASSAFDRVSSYEQYF. CDR3 sequence (DNA): TGTGCCAGCAGTGCCTTCGACAGGGTGAGCTCCTACGAGCAGTACTTC.

The chain employs TRBV28 and TRBJ1-2, with 9 bases that match TRBD1. The CDR3 contains 15 residues. From germline, CDR1 is MDHEN and CDR2 SYDVKM. The V and J ends lost 5 bases and 4 bases, in that order; junction bases with no gene match: 8. In DNA form, the CDR3 reads TGTGCCAGCAGTCCCCGGACAGGGGTGGGCTATGGCTACACCTTC. Encoded protein: CASSPRTGVGYGYTF.

This clone was counted a few times. This chain links TRBV7-9 with TRBJ1-2; D uncertain. V lost 0 bases and J lost 8, with 13 bases in between. Germline CDR1 and CDR2: SEHNR and FQNEAQ (reference sequence). This CDR3 is built from 14 residues. The chain's CDR3 is CASSLAGQLGGYTF. CDR3 nucleotides: TGTGCCAGCAGCTTAGCCGGGCAGCTGGGAGGCTACACCTTC.

The chain uses TRBV5-1 and TRBJ2-1, with 9 bases identical to TRBD1. V was pared by 4 bases and J by 3 bases, with 5 bases of the junction left unmatched. The length of the CDR3 is 15 residues. The germline CDR1 and CDR2 sequences are SGHRS and YFSETQ. The CDR3 protein is CASSRGQGIYNEQFF. The CDR3 DNA is TGCGCCAGCAGCCGGGGACAGGGCATCTACAATGAGCAGTTCTTC.

The V gene is TRBV7-6, the J gene TRBJ2-7; 7 positions match TRBD2. Germline V CDR1 and CDR2: SGHVS, FNYEAQ. Trimming took 0 bases from V and 0 from J; bases not matched to a gene: 2. CDR3 length: 15 amino acids. CDR3: CASSLAGGNSYEQYF. CDR3 nucleotides: TGTGCCAGCAGCTTAGCGGGAGGGAACTCCTACGAGCAGTACTTC. The variable domain in full, with the rest retrieved from reference TRBV7-6 and TRBJ2-7, is GAGVSQSPRYKVTKRGQDVALRCDPISGHVSLYWYRQALGQGPEFLTYFNYEAQQDKSGLPNDRFSAERPEGSISTLTIQRTEQRDSAMYRCASSLAGGNSYEQYFGPGTRLTVT.

This clone was detected a few times. The chain links TRBV27 to TRBJ1-2; the match to TRBD1 covers 9 bases. V gave up 6 bases and J gave up 6 bases; unmatched junction bases: 5. The germline gives CDR1 MNHEY, CDR2 SMNVEV (reference sequence). This CDR3 spans 13 amino acids. The CDR3 reads CASRTRQGDGYTF. The DNA for the CDR3 is TGTGCCAGCAGGACCCGACAGGGGGATGGCTACACCTTC.

The chain links TRBV21-1 to TRBJ2-7; TRBD2 reflects the table's D call only, with no check against the DNA. TRBV21-1 is a known pseudogene. The CDR3 has 15 residues. The CDR3 bases are TGTGCCAGCAGGCCCGGGGGGGCTTGGTCGTACGAGCAGTACTTC. As protein: CASRPGGAWSYEQYF.

V and J are TRBV6-1 and TRBJ2-3; 10 positions agree with TRBD1. The CDR3 has 16 residues. The germline V gene has CDR1 MNHNS and CDR2 SASEGT. Trimming at V came to 4 bases and at J to 3 bases, leaving 7 bases not matched to a gene. The CDR3 DNA follows: TGTGCCAGCAGTGGTCAGACAGGGGGCGTGACAGATACGCAGTATTTT. This gives the protein CASSGQTGGVTDTQYF.

V usage is TRBV30 and J usage is TRBJ2-3, with 7 positions matching TRBD1. This CDR3 has 14 amino acids. The ends lost 8 bases at V and 3 bases at J; junction bases unmatched: 11. The germline gives CDR1 GTSNPN, CDR2 SVGIG (reference sequence). Here the CDR3 DNA reads TGTGCCGCACGGACAGGACTTTCTACAGATACGCAGTATTTT. This codes for CAARTGLSTDTQYF.

The chain has TRBV25-1 and TRBJ2-1; D tentatively reads TRBD1 or TRBD2 (5 bases each). CDR3 length equals 14 residues. Between the trimmed V and J ends, which lost 9 bases and 8 bases, there was a span of 20 bases. Per germline, CDR1 MGHDK and CDR2 SYGVNS. The CDR3 DNA is TGTGCCAGTTCCCGGGACGGAGACTTGGATGAGCAGTTCTTC. This codes for CASSRDGDLDEQFF.

The J gene is TRBJ2-3, the V gene TRBV7-9, with 7 nucleotides matching TRBD2. Trimming removed 5 bases from V and 5 bases from J; junction bases left unmatched: 10. The germline V gene has CDR1 SEHNR and CDR2 FQNEAQ (reference sequence). The CDR3 covers 15 residues. The CDR3 nucleotides read TGTGCCAGCAGCCATTCTAGCGGAGCAGGAGATACGCAGTATTTT. Translation: CASSHSSGAGDTQYF.